This TCR beta chain came from a study of blood T cell repertoires in COVID-19. Study as a whole: Some COVID-19 samples were acute and others convalescent; all came from the United States, Italy and Spain. T cells, B-cell-depleted T cells, or PBMCs provided the cDNA or gDNA that served as material.

The table came from immunoSEQ multiplex PCR; TCRdb's copy has only in-frame clones and leaves some out. This sample has 200,000 to 250,000 clones; more than 65% occur once, and the top ten carry 2.3%. This CDR3 is built from 13 residues. Germline V gives CDR1 SNHLY, CDR2 FYNNEI. Unmatched junction bases numbered 3, after V lost 9 bases and J lost 7 bases. The chain uses TRBV2 and TRBJ1-6, with 10 bases identical to TRBD1. The sequencing input was peripheral blood. This receptor was taken from a woman aged 60 to 75 with acute or convalescent COVID-19. DNA for the CDR3: TGTGCCAGGGCGGGACAGGGGAATTCACCCCTCCACTTT. It yields the protein CARAGQGNSPLHF.